This T cell receptor beta chain appears in the sequencing data of a study of shared clonotypes between healthy human individuals. This clone was recorded only once. Assay: immunoSEQ multiplex PCR; the TCRdb copy retains only in-frame clones and omits some. Among some 2,400,000 clones listed, almost 96% were seen once. Losses at the gene ends were 1 base for V and 4 bases for J; bases not matched to a gene: 9. Germline values: CDR1 MGHRA, CDR2 YSYEKL. The CDR3 has 16 residues. The sequence was collected from a man younger than 35 in good health. Sequencing was done on a sample of naive CD4+ T cells sorted from blood. Subset: CD45RA+ positively selected. The rearrangement joins TRBV4-1 to TRBJ2-7, with 8 bases that match TRBD2. CDR3 in amino acids: CASSQAHTSGAYEQYF. In nucleotides, the CDR3 is TGCGCCAGCAGCCAAGCCCATACTAGCGGAGCATACGAGCAGTACTTC.